These 13 T cell receptor beta chains were all obtained from the same sample, sequenced in a study of CD8+CD57+ T cells in acquired aplastic anemia. Those patients picked for sequencing had displayed CD8+CD57+ cell expansion on flow cytometry. Using genomic DNA as the template, TCR beta VDJ and CDR3 profiling was carried out. Each CDR3 protein gets one entry after TCRdb re-called the reads with MiXCR. The data show 200,000 to 250,000 distinct CDR3 sequences, approximately 45% seen once. Sequenced input: sorted CD4+, CD8+, or CD8+CD57+ T cells (not recorded which) from PBMCs. The receptors originated from a human donor with aplastic anemia.

This clonotype was counted many times. The chain carries TRBV15 and TRBJ2-1, with TRBD2 matching 7 bases. The germline V gene has CDR1 LNHNV and CDR2 YYDKDF (reference sequence). The CDR3 extends over 13 amino acids. Losses at the gene ends were 0 bases for V and 14 bases for J; bases not matched to a gene: 7. CDR3 in amino acids: CATSRDERDSEFF. The CDR3 nucleotides are TGTGCCACCAGCAGAGATGAGCGGGACTCCGAGTTCTTC.

This chain joins TRBV20-1 and TRBJ2-5; 9 bases are shared with TRBD1. After removal of 0 bases from V and 7 bases from J, the junction contained 18 bases not matched to a gene. Per germline, CDR1 DFQATT and CDR2 SNEGSKA (reference sequence). The CDR3 runs to 18 residues. The CDR3 reads CSARDWTGVKSSSGTQYF. The CDR3 nucleotides read TGCAGTGCTAGAGATTGGACAGGGGTGAAATCCTCAAGTGGGACCCAGTACTTC.

The rearrangement joins TRBV7-8 to TRBJ2-1; 8 bases are a match to TRBD2. CDR3 length: 15 residues. Trimming removed 3 bases from V and 6 bases from J; junction bases left unmatched: 7. Germline CDR1 SGHVS, CDR2 FQNEAQ. The CDR3, as DNA: TGTGCCAGCAGCTTGTTACCGGGGGGGCTCAATGAGCAGTTCTTC. It encodes CASSLLPGGLNEQFF. Based on the CDR3 plus reference TRBV7-8 and TRBJ2-1, the full variable domain is GAGVSQSPRYKVAKRGQDVALRCDPISGHVSLFWYQQALGQGPEFLTYFQNEAQLDKSGLPSDRFFAERPEGSVSTLKIQRTQQEDSAVYLCASSLLPGGLNEQFFGPGTRLTVL.

In this sample, this clonotype turned up a few times. The J gene is TRBJ2-7, the V gene TRBV6-1; 8 nucleotides line up with TRBD1. This CDR3 has 14 amino acids. V lost 5 bases to trimming and J lost 2 bases; unmatched junction nucleotides: 5. CDR1 and CDR2 (germline): MNHNS, SASEGT. The CDR3: CASSKGQGAYEQYF. The DNA for the CDR3 is TGTGCCAGCAGTAAAGGACAGGGTGCCTACGAGCAGTACTTC.

In DNA form, the CDR3 reads TGTGCCAGCAGCCGAGTAGCGGGAGGTGAGACCCAGTACTTC. Protein: CASSRVAGGETQYF. The J gene is TRBJ2-5, the V gene TRBV5-6; 10 bases fit TRBD2. There are 14 residues in the CDR3. V shed 4 bases and J 5 bases; nucleotides not matched to a gene: 5. Looked up from germline, CDR1 is SGHDT and CDR2 is YYEEEE.

CDR3 amino acids: CAINTGGAGYGYTF. Written as DNA, the CDR3 is TGTGCCATCAATACAGGGGGCGCGGGCTATGGCTACACCTTC. The gene calls are TRBV10-3 and TRBJ1-2; 9 bases match TRBD1. Germline V gene lookup returns CDR1 ENHRY and CDR2 SYGVKD. This CDR3 comprises 14 residues. The trim removed 7 bases at V and 4 bases at J, leaving 7 bases unmatched.

This clonotype was observed many times. The chain combines TRBV14 with TRBJ2-1; 8 bases map to TRBD2. V shed 2 bases and J 2 bases; nucleotides not matched to a gene: 5. The germline gives CDR1 SGHDN, CDR2 FVKESK. The CDR3 is 16 amino acids. Written as DNA, the CDR3 is TGTGCCAGCAGCCAATCGGGAGGGTTAACCTACAATGAGCAGTTCTTC. Protein product: CASSQSGGLTYNEQFF.

The chain couples TRBV7-9 to TRBJ2-3; D may match TRBD1 or TRBD2 (6 bases each). Looked up from germline, CDR1 is SEHNR and CDR2 is FQNEAQ (reference sequence). The CDR3 consists of 14 residues. V gave up 2 bases and J gave up 4 bases, with 10 bases separating them. The CDR3 DNA is TGTGCCAGCAGCTTAAGGGGGGCTGCAGATACGCAGTATTTT. Translating gives CASSLRGAADTQYF.

The V and J genes are TRBV10-3 and TRBJ1-2; D remains unclear. Germline V gene lookup returns CDR1 ENHRY and CDR2 SYGVKD. CDR3 length: 15 residues. Trimming took off 5 bases at V and 6 bases at J, with 19 bases between the two ends. The CDR3 spells CAISWTSGLQHGYTF. For the CDR3, the DNA is TGTGCCATCAGTTGGACTAGCGGCCTCCAACATGGCTACACCTTC.

The chain links TRBV27 to TRBJ2-7; 7 positions match TRBD1. Trimming at V came to 3 bases and at J to 6 bases, leaving 11 bases not matched to a gene. From germline, CDR1 is MNHEY and CDR2 SMNVEV (reference sequence). The CDR3 consists of 15 residues. CDR3 loop: CASSFVGTASPEQYF. The CDR3, as DNA: TGTGCCAGCAGTTTTGTTGGGACAGCCTCCCCCGAGCAGTACTTC.

The count of this clonotype is one. The V gene is TRBV15, the J gene TRBJ2-1; D ambiguous. The ends were cut back, 0 bases at V and 6 bases at J, with 12 bases in the middle. CDR1 and CDR2 from the germline V gene are LNHNV and YYDKDF (reference sequence). This CDR3 has 15 residues. The DNA for the CDR3 is TGTGCCACCAGCAGAGATAGGGCCTCGACCAATGAGCAGTTCTTC. It specifies CATSRDRASTNEQFF.

The CDR3 loop reads CSVDLRGGTDTQYF. The CDR3 DNA reads TGCAGCGTTGATCTCAGGGGTGGGACAGATACGCAGTATTTT. V gene TRBV29-1 combines with J gene TRBJ2-3; weak D call: TRBD1 (6 bases). The CDR3 extends over 14 amino acids. From germline, CDR1 is SQVTM and CDR2 ANQGSEA. V was cut by 3 bases and J by 3 bases, with 13 bases left in between.

This chain connects TRBV20-1 to TRBJ2-1, with 8 bases identical to TRBD2. CDR3 length: 16 amino acids. Trimming removed 2 bases from V and 5 bases from J; junction bases left unmatched: 11. The germline V gene encodes CDR1 DFQATT and CDR2 SNEGSKA (reference sequence). The CDR3 DNA is TGCAGTGCTAGACCTCTTGTTGACGGGAGGGACAATGAGCAGTTCTTC. This encodes CSARPLVDGRDNEQFF.